Listed below are T cell receptor beta chains from one sample, sequenced in a study of regulatory T cells in long-lasting Graves disease. TCRdb redid the calling of the multiplex PCR reads with MiXCR, one entry per CDR3 protein. This table holds hundreds of thousands of distinct CDR3 sequences, roughly 14% found once. Separately, the same data were catalogued under a study of T cells in Graves' hyperthyroidism and ophthalmopathy.

Sequenced material: peripheral blood mononuclear cells (PBMCs), taken at new diagnosis, from a patient treated with antithyroid drugs. These receptors were obtained from a man aged 25-40 years with Graves disease. Each CDR3 is given with its conserved first and last residue. The D gene is left open where the match is weak. A row's size may be missing; if present it is once, few, many or a size class.

.	.	TRBV20-1	TRBJ2-7	CSAQGLMRSYEQYF	TGCAGTGCTCAGGGACTGATGCGCTCCTACGAGCAGTACTTC
.	.	TRBV6-2/TRBV6-3	TRBJ2-1	CASRPGILNEQFF	TGTGCCAGCAGGCCCGGGATCCTCAATGAGCAGTTCTTC
.	few	TRBV25-1	TRBJ1-2	CASSVSSGYTF	TGTGCCAGCAGCGTTTCTTCGGGCTACACCTTC
.	many	TRBV29-1	TRBJ2-7	CSIESGGTRGLDEQYF	TGCAGCATTGAAAGCGGAGGGACACGGGGGCTCGACGAGCAGTACTTC
.	many	TRBV2	TRBJ1-5	CASSKRISNQPQHF	TGTGCCAGCAGTAAGAGGATTAGCAATCAGCCCCAGCATTTT
.	.	TRBV4-1	TRBJ2-7	CASSQTPPGNPYEQYF	TGCGCCAGCAGCCAAACCCCCCCCGGGAACCCCTACGAGCAGTACTTC
TRBD2	.	TRBV29-1	TRBJ2-2	CSVLRTPGTSGRAAGELFF	TGCAGCGTGCTGCGGACCCCCGGGACTAGCGGGAGGGCCGCCGGGGAGCTGTTTTTT
.	many	TRBV2	TRBJ2-2	CASSEKAWNTGELFF	TGTGCCAGCAGTGAAAAGGCCTGGAACACCGGGGAGCTGTTTTTT
.	many	TRBV11-3	TRBJ2-1	CASSPRDSSSYNEQFF	TGTGCCAGCAGCCCCCGGGACTCCTCTTCCTACAATGAGCAGTTCTTC
TRBD2	.	TRBV5-1	TRBJ2-1	CASSFSGSPNEQFF	TGCGCCAGCAGCTTTAGCGGGAGTCCAAATGAGCAGTTCTTC
.	.	TRBV7-9	TRBJ1-3	CASSVGAISGNTIYF	TGTGCCAGCAGCGTAGGGGCTATCTCTGGAAACACCATATATTTT
.	many	TRBV2	TRBJ1-2	CASRIDGLYGYTF	TGTGCCAGCAGGATTGATGGCCTCTATGGCTACACCTTC
.	many	TRBV27	TRBJ2-2	CASSLTRENTGELFF	TGTGCCAGCAGTTTAACAAGGGAGAACACCGGGGAGCTGTTTTTT
.	many	TRBV15	TRBJ2-1	CATSRRGQANEQFF	TGTGCCACCAGCAGACGTGGACAAGCCAATGAGCAGTTCTTC
.	many	TRBV11-2	TRBJ2-2	CASSQEGSGTGELFF	TGTGCCAGCAGCCAGGAAGGGTCAGGCACCGGGGAGCTGTTTTTT
TRBD1	few	TRBV27	TRBJ2-7	CASSLGTGTGEYEQYF	TGTGCCAGCAGTTTAGGGACCGGGACAGGGGAGTACGAGCAGTACTTC
TRBD2	.	TRBV24-1	TRBJ2-1	CATRGQEGAGGTYNEQFF	TGTGCCACCAGAGGACAGGAGGGCGCGGGAGGGACCTACAATGAGCAGTTCTTC
TRBD2	many	TRBV24-1	TRBJ2-1	CATSATRNRRGRISNEQFF	TGTGCCACCAGTGCTACCCGTAACAGGCGCGGGAGGATCTCCAATGAGCAGTTCTTC
.	many	TRBV20-1	TRBJ2-1	CSARDYPGHNNEQFF	TGCAGTGCTAGAGATTACCCAGGGCACAACAATGAGCAGTTCTTC
TRBD2	few	TRBV6-2/TRBV6-3	TRBJ2-1	CASSYSPASGYSYNEQFF	TGTGCCAGCAGTTACTCCCCGGCTAGCGGATATTCCTACAATGAGCAGTTCTTC
TRBD2	many	TRBV27	TRBJ2-5	CASTTGTSGEETQYF	TGTGCCAGCACTACCGGGACTAGCGGTGAAGAGACCCAGTACTTC
.	.	TRBV12-3/TRBV12-4	TRBJ2-1	CASMPGRGYNEQFF	TGTGCCAGCATGCCGGGACGGGGGTACAATGAGCAGTTCTTC
TRBD2	many	TRBV12-3/TRBV12-4	TRBJ2-1	CASSLRASGYNEQFF	TGTGCCAGCAGTTTAAGGGCTAGCGGATACAATGAGCAGTTCTTC